This is a list of T cell receptor beta chains from one sample in a study of beta chain features in type 1 diabetes. Using immunoSEQ multiplex PCR, the repertoire was profiled, and TCRdb retains in-frame clones only, with some absent. This sample carries 450,000 to 600,000 clones, approximately 31% of them seen once, and the ten largest clones take 0.05% to 0.065%. Sequenced sample: naive CD4+ T cells from blood. The receptor set was obtained from a man aged 18 to 30 in good health. CDR3s include the opening cysteine and the closing phenylalanine or tryptophan. D genes are given only for firm matches. A clone size is listed for some rows: how often the clone was seen (once, few, many), or a class if it is expanded.

>TRBV6-1|TRBJ1-2|NA|TRBD1|12
CASTSTGYGYTF
TGTGCCAGCACCTCGACAGGGTACGGCTACACCTTC
>TRBV30|TRBJ1-5|NA|NA|13
CAWSVGDNQPQHF
TGTGCCTGGAGTGTCGGTGACAATCAGCCCCAGCATTTT
>TRBV29-1|TRBJ2-2|NA|TRBD1|13
CSVRQGYTGELFF
TGCAGCGTGAGACAGGGTTACACCGGGGAGCTGTTTTTT
>TRBV29-1|TRBJ2-7|NA|NA|11
CSGGSSYEQYF
TGCAGCGGAGGGTCCTCCTACGAGCAGTACTTC
>TRBV10-3|TRBJ2-4|NA|NA|15
CAISDEGSAKNIQYF
TGTGCCATCAGTGACGAGGGGTCGGCCAAAAACATTCAGTACTTC
>TRBV10-3|TRBJ2-7|few|NA|14
CAISESEQGYEQYF
TGTGCCATCAGTGAGTCAGAACAGGGCTACGAGCAGTACTTC
>TRBV30|TRBJ2-5|many|TRBD2|11
CAWSVSTSGDF
TGTGCCTGGAGTGTCTCGACTAGCGGGGACTTC
>TRBV7-9|TRBJ2-7|NA|NA|15
CASSLAMPPTYEQYF
TGTGCCAGCAGCTTAGCGATGCCACCCACCTACGAGCAGTACTTC
>TRBV4-3|TRBJ2-7|few|NA|15
CASSQIPGNSYEQYF
TGCGCCAGCAGCCAGATACCGGGGAACTCCTACGAGCAGTACTTC
>TRBV28|TRBJ1-2|few|NA|11
CASSLWDGYTF
TGTGCCAGCAGTCTGTGGGATGGCTACACCTTC
>TRBV18|TRBJ2-1|NA|TRBD2|16
CASSTLAGGFYNEQFF
TGTGCCAGCTCAACATTAGCGGGAGGCTTTTACAATGAGCAGTTCTTC
>TRBV29-1|TRBJ2-3|NA|NA|13
CSASRTSTDTQYF
TGCAGCGCTTCGCGGACTAGCACAGATACGCAGTATTTT
>TRBV30|TRBJ2-1|NA|TRBD2|19
CAWSSARTSEKSSYNEQFF
TGTGCCTGGAGTTCGGCCCGGACTAGCGAAAAAAGCTCCTACAATGAGCAGTTCTTC
>TRBV2|TRBJ2-6|few|NA|16
CASRRGPISGANVLTF
TGTGCCAGCAGGCGCGGGCCCATCTCTGGGGCCAACGTCCTGACTTTC
>TRBV30|TRBJ1-2|few|NA|13
CAWSGNGGAGYTF
TGTGCCTGGAGTGGGAACGGGGGCGCTGGCTACACCTTC
>TRBV7-9|TRBJ2-5|few|NA|14
CASSLSNSLGTQYF
TGTGCCAGCAGCTTATCTAACAGCCTTGGGACCCAGTACTTC
>TRBV4-1|TRBJ2-1|NA|NA|15
CASSQVGGGQDEQFF
TGCGCCAGCAGCCAAGTAGGGGGAGGGCAGGATGAGCAGTTCTTC
>TRBV7-2|TRBJ2-2|few|TRBD2|14
CASSLGLRTGELFF
TGTGCCAGCAGCTTGGGACTAAGAACCGGGGAGCTGTTTTTT
>TRBV5-4|TRBJ2-3|few|TRBD1|14
CASRAGTGEDTQYF
TGTGCCAGCAGAGCCGGGACAGGGGAGGATACGCAGTATTTT
>TRBV5-4|TRBJ2-1|NA|NA|15
CASTVRDRSYNEQFF
TGTGCCAGCACCGTACGGGACCGCTCCTACAATGAGCAGTTCTTC
>TRBV4-1|TRBJ2-3|NA|NA|14
CASSQEGRTDTQYF
TGCGCCAGCAGCCAAGAAGGGAGAACAGATACGCAGTATTTT
>TRBV20-1|TRBJ1-2|NA|NA|10
CSAGNYGYTF
TGCAGTGCTGGGAACTATGGCTACACCTTC
>TRBV29-1|TRBJ2-1|NA|TRBD2|12
CSGTSAYNEQFF
TGCAGCGGTACTAGCGCCTACAATGAGCAGTTCTTC
>TRBV7-2|TRBJ2-4|NA|NA|15
CASSLVYGRSDIQYF
TGTGCCAGCAGCTTAGTATACGGGAGAAGTGACATTCAGTACTTC
>TRBV5-6|TRBJ2-3|few|NA|12
CASSLRNRGQYF
TGTGCCAGCAGCTTGAGAAATCGAGGGCAGTATTTT
>TRBV10-3|TRBJ2-7|few|TRBD2|15
CAISDSSSGSYEQYF
TGTGCCATCAGTGATTCCTCTAGCGGGAGCTACGAGCAGTACTTC
>TRBV7-2|TRBJ1-2|NA|NA|14
CASSLLTGPYGYTF
TGTGCCAGCAGCTTATTAACGGGACCCTATGGCTACACCTTC
>TRBV7-9|TRBJ2-3|few|NA|14
CASSLGRHTDTQYF
TGTGCCAGCAGCTTAGGACGGCACACAGATACGCAGTATTTT
>TRBV14|TRBJ1-1|NA|TRBD1|13
CASSDRGNTEAFF
TGTGCCAGCAGCGACAGGGGTAACACTGAAGCTTTCTTT